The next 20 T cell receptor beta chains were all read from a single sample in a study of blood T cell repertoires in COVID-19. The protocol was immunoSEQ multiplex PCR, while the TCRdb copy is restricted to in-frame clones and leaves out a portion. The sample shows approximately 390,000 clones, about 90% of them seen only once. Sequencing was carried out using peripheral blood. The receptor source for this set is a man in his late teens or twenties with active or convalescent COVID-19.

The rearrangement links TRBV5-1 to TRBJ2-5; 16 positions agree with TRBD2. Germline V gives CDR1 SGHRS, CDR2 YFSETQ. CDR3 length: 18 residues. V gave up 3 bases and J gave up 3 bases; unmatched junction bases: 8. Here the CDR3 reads CASSSGLAGGPGKETQYF. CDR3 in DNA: TGCGCCAGCAGCTCGGGACTAGCGGGGGGGCCCGGAAAAGAGACCCAGTACTTC.

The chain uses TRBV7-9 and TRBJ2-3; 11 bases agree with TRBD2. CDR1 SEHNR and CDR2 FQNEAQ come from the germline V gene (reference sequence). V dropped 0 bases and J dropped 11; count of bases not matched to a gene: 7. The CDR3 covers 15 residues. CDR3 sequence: CASSLALAGENGQYF. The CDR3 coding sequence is TGTGCCAGCAGCTTAGCACTAGCGGGGGAGAACGGGCAGTATTTT.

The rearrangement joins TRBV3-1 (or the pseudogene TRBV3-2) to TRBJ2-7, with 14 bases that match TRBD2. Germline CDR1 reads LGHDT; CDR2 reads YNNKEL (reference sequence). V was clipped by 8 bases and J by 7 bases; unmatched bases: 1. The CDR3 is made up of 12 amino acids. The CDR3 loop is CASGLAGGEQYF. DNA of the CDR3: TGTGCCAGCGGACTAGCGGGGGGAGAGCAGTACTTC.

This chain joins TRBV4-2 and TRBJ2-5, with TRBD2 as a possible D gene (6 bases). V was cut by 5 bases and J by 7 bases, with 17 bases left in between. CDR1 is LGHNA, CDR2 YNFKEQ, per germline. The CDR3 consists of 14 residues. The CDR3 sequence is CASSSGGGTGTQYF. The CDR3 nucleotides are TGTGCCAGCAGCTCCGGCGGCGGGACGGGGACCCAGTACTTC.

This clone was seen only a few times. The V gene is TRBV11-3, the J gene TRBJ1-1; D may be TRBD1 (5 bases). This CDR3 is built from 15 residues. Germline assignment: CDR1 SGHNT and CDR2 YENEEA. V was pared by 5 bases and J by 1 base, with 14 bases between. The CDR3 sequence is CASSHSRGGNTEAFF. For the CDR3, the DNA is TGTGCCAGCAGCCACTCAAGGGGTGGGAACACTGAAGCTTTCTTT.

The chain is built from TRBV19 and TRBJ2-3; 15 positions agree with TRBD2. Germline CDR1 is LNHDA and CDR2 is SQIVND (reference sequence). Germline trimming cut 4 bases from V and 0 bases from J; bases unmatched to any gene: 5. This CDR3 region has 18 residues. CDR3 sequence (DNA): TGTGCCAGTAGTAACCCGGGACTAGCGGGGGGAAGCACAGATACGCAGTATTTT. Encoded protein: CASSNPGLAGGSTDTQYF. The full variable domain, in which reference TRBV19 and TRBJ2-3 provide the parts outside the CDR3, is DGGITQSPKYLFRKEGQNVTLSCEQNLNHDAMYWYRQDPGQGLRLIYYSQIVNDFQKGDIAEGYSVSREKKESFPLTVTSAQKNPTAFYLCASSNPGLAGGSTDTQYFGPGTRLTVL.

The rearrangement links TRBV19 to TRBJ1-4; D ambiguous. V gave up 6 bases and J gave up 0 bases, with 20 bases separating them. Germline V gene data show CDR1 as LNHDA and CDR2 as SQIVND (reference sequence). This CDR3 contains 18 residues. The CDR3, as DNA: TGTGCCAGTAGCCGTTTCGGGAACCTGGGGACAACTAATGAAAAACTGTTTTTT. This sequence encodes CASSRFGNLGTTNEKLFF.

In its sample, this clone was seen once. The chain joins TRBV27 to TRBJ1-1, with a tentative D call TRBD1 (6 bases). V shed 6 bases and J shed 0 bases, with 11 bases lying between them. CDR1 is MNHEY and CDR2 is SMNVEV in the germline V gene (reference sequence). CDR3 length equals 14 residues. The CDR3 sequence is CASRAGVMNTEAFF. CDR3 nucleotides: TGTGCCAGCAGGGCAGGGGTCATGAACACTGAAGCTTTCTTT.

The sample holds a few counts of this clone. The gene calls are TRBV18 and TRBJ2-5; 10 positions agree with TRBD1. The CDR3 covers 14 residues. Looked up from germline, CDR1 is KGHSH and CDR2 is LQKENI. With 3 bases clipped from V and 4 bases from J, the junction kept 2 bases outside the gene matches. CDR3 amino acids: CASSPDRGRETQYF. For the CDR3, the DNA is TGTGCCAGCTCACCCGACAGGGGGCGAGAGACCCAGTACTTC.

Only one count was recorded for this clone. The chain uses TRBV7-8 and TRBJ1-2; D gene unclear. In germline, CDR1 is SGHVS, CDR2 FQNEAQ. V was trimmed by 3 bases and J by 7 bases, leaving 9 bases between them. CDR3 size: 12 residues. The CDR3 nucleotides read TGTGCCAGCAGCTTTAGGGAGGGTGGCTACACCTTC. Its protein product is CASSFREGGYTF.

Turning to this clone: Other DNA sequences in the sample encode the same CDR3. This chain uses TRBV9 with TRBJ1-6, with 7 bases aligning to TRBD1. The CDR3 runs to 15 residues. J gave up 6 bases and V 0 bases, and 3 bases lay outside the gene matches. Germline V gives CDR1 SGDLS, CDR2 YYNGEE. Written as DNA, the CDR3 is TGTGCCAGCAGCGTAGAGGGACAGCGTAATTCACCCCTCCACTTT. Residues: CASSVEGQRNSPLHF.

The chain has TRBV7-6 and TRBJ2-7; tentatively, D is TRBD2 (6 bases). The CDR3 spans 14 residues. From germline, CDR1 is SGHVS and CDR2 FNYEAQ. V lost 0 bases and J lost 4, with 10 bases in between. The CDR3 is CASSLASGGYEQYF. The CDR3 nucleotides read TGTGCCAGCAGCTTAGCGTCCGGAGGGTACGAGCAGTACTTC.

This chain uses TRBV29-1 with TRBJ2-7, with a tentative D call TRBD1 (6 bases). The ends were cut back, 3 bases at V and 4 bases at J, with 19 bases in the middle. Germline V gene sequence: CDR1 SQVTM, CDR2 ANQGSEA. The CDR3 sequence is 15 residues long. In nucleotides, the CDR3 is TGCAGCGTTGAGGGTACCGGGACACATATTTACGAGCAGTACTTC. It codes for CSVEGTGTHIYEQYF.

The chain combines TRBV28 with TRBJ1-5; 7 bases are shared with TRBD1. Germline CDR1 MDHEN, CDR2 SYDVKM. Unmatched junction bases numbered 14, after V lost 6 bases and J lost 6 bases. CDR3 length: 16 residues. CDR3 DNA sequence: TGTGCCAGCAGCTCACAGGGGAGGCTGCGGGGTCAGCCCCAGCATTTT. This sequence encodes CASSSQGRLRGQPQHF. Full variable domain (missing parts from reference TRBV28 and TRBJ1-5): DVKVTQSSRYLVKRTGEKVFLECVQDMDHENMFWYRQDPGLGLRLIYFSYDVKMKEKGDIPEGYSVSREKKERFSLILESASTNQTSMYLCASSSQGRLRGQPQHFGDGTRLSIL.

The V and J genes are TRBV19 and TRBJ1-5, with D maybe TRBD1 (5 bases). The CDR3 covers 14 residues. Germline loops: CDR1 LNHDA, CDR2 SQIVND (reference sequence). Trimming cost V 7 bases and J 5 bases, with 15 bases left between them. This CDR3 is CASKREGLHQPQHF. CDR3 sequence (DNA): TGTGCCAGTAAACGGGAGGGGTTGCATCAGCCCCAGCATTTT.

The CDR3 DNA reads as TGTGCCAGCAGCTACCAGGGGGACGGCACCGGGGAGCTGTTTTTT. Translated, it gives CASSYQGDGTGELFF. This chain connects TRBV7-2 to TRBJ2-2, with 7 bases fitting TRBD1. V was pared by 4 bases and J by 4 bases, with 6 bases of the junction left unmatched. The CDR3 is 15 amino acids. Germline assignment: CDR1 SGHTA and CDR2 FQGNSA.

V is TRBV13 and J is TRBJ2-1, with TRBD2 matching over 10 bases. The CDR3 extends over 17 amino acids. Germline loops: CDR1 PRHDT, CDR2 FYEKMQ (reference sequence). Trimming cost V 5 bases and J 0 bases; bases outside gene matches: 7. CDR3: CASSPSSGRSSYNEQFF. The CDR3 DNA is TGTGCCAGCAGCCCGTCTAGCGGGAGATCCTCCTACAATGAGCAGTTCTTC.

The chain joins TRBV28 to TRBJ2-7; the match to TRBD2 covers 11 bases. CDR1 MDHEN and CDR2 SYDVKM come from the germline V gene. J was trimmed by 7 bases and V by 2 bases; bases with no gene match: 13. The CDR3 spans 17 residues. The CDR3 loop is CASSLRTSGLGLGEQYF. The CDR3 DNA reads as TGTGCCAGCAGTTTAAGGACTAGCGGGCTGGGTTTGGGGGAGCAGTACTTC.

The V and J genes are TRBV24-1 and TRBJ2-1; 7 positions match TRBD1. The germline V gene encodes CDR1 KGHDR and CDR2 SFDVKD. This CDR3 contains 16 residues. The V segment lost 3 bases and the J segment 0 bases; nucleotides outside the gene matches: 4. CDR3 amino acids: CATSDPGQFSYNEQFF. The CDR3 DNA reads TGTGCCACCAGTGATCCGGGACAGTTCTCCTACAATGAGCAGTTCTTC.

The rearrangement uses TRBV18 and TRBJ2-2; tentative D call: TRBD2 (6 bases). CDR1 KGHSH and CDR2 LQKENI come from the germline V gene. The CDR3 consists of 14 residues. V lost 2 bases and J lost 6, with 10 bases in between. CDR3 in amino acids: CASSPGGTAGELFF. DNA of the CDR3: TGTGCCAGCTCACCAGGCGGGACGGCCGGGGAGCTGTTTTTT.